This T cell receptor beta chain was profiled in a study of blood T cell repertoires in COVID-19. Across the study: T cells, B-cell-depleted T cells, or PBMCs supplied cDNA or gDNA.

The protocol was immunoSEQ multiplex PCR, while the TCRdb copy is restricted to in-frame clones and leaves out a portion. The table has around 300,000 clones, 89% seen once. This clone occurred many times. In germline, CDR1 is SGHRS, CDR2 YFSETQ. Between the trimmed V and J ends, which lost 0 bases and 0 bases, there was a span of 4 bases. The CDR3 length is 15 residues. This receptor was identified in a woman aged 55 to 70 who had recovered from COVID-19. This rearrangement joins TRBV5-1 to TRBJ2-6, with D hard to call. The sample consisted of PBMCs or T cells enriched from blood (not recorded which). The DNA for the CDR3 is TGCGCCAGCAGCTTGGTACTCTCTGGGGCCAACGTCCTGACTTTC. This codes for CASSLVLSGANVLTF.